This passage covers 31 T cell receptor beta chains from one sample sequenced in a study of long-term antiretroviral therapy in people with HIV. The libraries were made with immunoSEQ v3.0 at survey level. Using immunoSEQ multiplex PCR, the repertoire was profiled, and TCRdb retains in-frame clones only, with some absent. The sample lists tens of thousands of clones; under 85% were seen once. Sample: unsorted PBMCs, taken 1.1 years before starting antiretroviral therapy. The receptors were sampled from a middle-aged woman with HIV.

The chain employs TRBV4-1 and TRBJ2-3; D not certain. The CDR3 runs 14 residues. Looked up from germline, CDR1 is MGHRA and CDR2 is YSYEKL. The V gene lost 0 bases and the J gene lost 0 bases, with 4 bases spanning the gap. The CDR3 nucleotides read TGCGCCAGCAGCCAAGATATTAGCACAGATACGCAGTATTTT. It translates to CASSQDISTDTQYF.

The chain links TRBV19 to TRBJ1-5; maybe TRBD1 (6 bases). Germline assignment: CDR1 LNHDA and CDR2 SQIVND (reference sequence). V lost 7 bases and J lost 4, with 17 bases in between. The CDR3 is 15 amino acids. The CDR3: CASIPRGGGNQPQHF. The CDR3, as DNA: TGTGCCAGTATCCCGCGGGGGGGCGGGAATCAGCCCCAGCATTTT. Using reference TRBV19 and TRBJ1-5 for the parts outside the CDR3, the full variable domain is DGGITQSPKYLFRKEGQNVTLSCEQNLNHDAMYWYRQDPGQGLRLIYYSQIVNDFQKGDIAEGYSVSREKKESFPLTVTSAQKNPTAFYLCASIPRGGGNQPQHFGDGTRLSIL.

This clone was detected only a few times. The chain couples TRBV11-2 to TRBJ2-1; D gene uncertain. Germline loops: CDR1 SGHAT, CDR2 FQNNGV. Trimming removed 3 bases at V and 4 bases at J, with 7 bases between. There are 13 residues in the CDR3. CDR3 sequence reads: CASSFAQYNEQFF. Written as DNA, the CDR3 is TGTGCCAGCAGCTTCGCCCAATACAATGAGCAGTTCTTC.

This clone was seen only a few times. V usage is TRBV19 and J usage is TRBJ1-2; 7 bases are shared with TRBD1. J gave up 1 base and V 5 bases, and 13 bases lay outside the gene matches. Per the germline V gene, CDR1 is LNHDA and CDR2 is SQIVND (reference sequence). The CDR3 contains 17 residues. The CDR3 bases are TGTGCCAGTAGTGCCGCCCCCGGGACAGCCATTAACTATGGCTACACCTTC. Its protein product is CASSAAPGTAINYGYTF. The complete variable domain, with remaining parts taken from reference TRBV19 and TRBJ1-2, reads DGGITQSPKYLFRKEGQNVTLSCEQNLNHDAMYWYRQDPGQGLRLIYYSQIVNDFQKGDIAEGYSVSREKKESFPLTVTSAQKNPTAFYLCASSAAPGTAINYGYTFGSGTRLTVV.

V is TRBV13 and J is TRBJ1-1, with TRBD1 as a possible D gene (6 bases). Trimming removed 5 bases from V and 0 bases from J, with 10 bases in between. CDR1 is PRHDT and CDR2 is FYEKMQ in the germline V gene (reference sequence). The CDR3 length is 14 residues. CDR3 in DNA: TGTGCCAGCAGCCGGGGACACTTGAACACTGAAGCTTTCTTT. As protein: CASSRGHLNTEAFF.

This chain uses TRBV5-1 with TRBJ1-6, with D perhaps matching TRBD1 (5 bases). The ends were cut back, 0 bases at V and 8 bases at J, with 9 bases in the middle. Germline CDR1 and CDR2: SGHRS and YFSETQ. The CDR3 totals 14 residues. CDR3 sequence (DNA): TGCGCCAGCAGCTTGGAAGGGGTGGATTCACCCCTCCACTTT. This codes for CASSLEGVDSPLHF.

CDR3 region: CASSASGTSDYNEQFF. The CDR3 DNA reads TGTGCCAGCAGCGCCTCCGGGACTAGCGACTACAATGAGCAGTTCTTC. The gene calls are TRBV9 and TRBJ2-1, with 10 bases identical to TRBD2. This CDR3 is built from 16 residues. The germline CDR1 and CDR2 sequences are SGDLS and YYNGEE. The V gene end was trimmed by 3 bases and the J gene end by 3 bases; junction bases not matched to a gene: 6.

The chain links TRBV18 to TRBJ1-2; 10 nucleotides match TRBD1. The CDR3 extends over 14 amino acids. The trim removed 2 bases at V and 8 bases at J, leaving 5 bases unmatched. Germline-derived CDR1 and CDR2 are KGHSH and LQKENI. The DNA for the CDR3 is TGTGCCAGCTCACCAACGGGGACAGGGGACGGCTACACCTTC. Amino acids: CASSPTGTGDGYTF.

The chain joins TRBV30 to TRBJ2-3, with D possibly matching TRBD1 (5 bases). V lost 0 bases, J lost 1 base, and 11 bases lay in between. The germline gives CDR1 GTSNPN, CDR2 SVGIG (reference sequence). The CDR3 loop spans 15 amino acids. The chain's CDR3 is CAWSVQATGTDTQYF. CDR3 DNA sequence: TGTGCCTGGAGTGTACAGGCGACAGGCACAGATACGCAGTATTTT.

The chain links TRBV4-3 to TRBJ2-3; TRBD2 agrees at 7 bases. This CDR3 is built from 16 residues. Unmatched junction bases numbered 6, after V lost 3 bases and J lost 0 bases. CDR1 is LGHNA and CDR2 is YSLEER in the germline V gene. CDR3 DNA sequence: TGCGCCAGCAGCCACGGGCGGGGGAAGAGCACAGATACGCAGTATTTT. Its translation is CASSHGRGKSTDTQYF.

The chain recombines TRBV5-6 with TRBJ1-4, with D possibly TRBD1 on 5 matching bases. The CDR3 has 13 residues. Germline V gene data show CDR1 as SGHDT and CDR2 as YYEEEE. V was clipped by 4 bases and J by 7 bases, with 11 bases between them. This CDR3 is CASSVYQGEKLFF. The CDR3 DNA reads as TGTGCCAGCAGCGTTTATCAGGGTGAAAAACTGTTTTTT.

The chain carries TRBV11-2 and TRBJ2-3; TRBD2 matches 8 bases. The V gene's germline CDR1 is SGHAT and CDR2 FQNNGV. After removal of 4 bases from V and 2 bases from J, the junction contained 8 bases not matched to a gene. This CDR3 spans 16 amino acids. CDR3 bases: TGTGCCAGCAGCTCCCACCCTAGCGGGTACACAGATACGCAGTATTTT. This encodes CASSSHPSGYTDTQYF.

This chain links TRBV15 with TRBJ1-2, with a tentative D call TRBD1 (6 bases). V was clipped by 4 bases and J by 3 bases, with 12 bases between them. Germline CDR1 reads LNHNV; CDR2 reads YYDKDF (reference sequence). This CDR3 has 14 amino acids. In nucleotides, the CDR3 is TGTGCCACCAGCACCACAGGGTTTTACTATGGCTACACCTTC. Translation: CATSTTGFYYGYTF.

The J gene is TRBJ1-4, the V gene TRBV2; no firm D call. This CDR3 is 14 amino acids long. Germline lookup yields CDR1 SNHLY and CDR2 FYNNEI. Deletions cut 8 bases from V and 3 bases from J, with 13 bases between. Here the CDR3 reads CASRLGTSNEKLFF. CDR3 coding DNA: TGTGCCAGCCGCCTGGGTACATCTAATGAAAAACTGTTTTTT.

A single count supports this clone. V and J are TRBV7-2 and TRBJ1-2; D is unclear. Germline V gives CDR1 SGHTA, CDR2 FQGNSA. V was pared by 1 base and J by 8 bases, with 14 bases between. This CDR3 region has 14 residues. The CDR3 nucleotides are TGTGCCAGCAGCTTAGACCCAGCCCAAAGGGGCTACACCTTC. This translates into CASSLDPAQRGYTF.

The rearrangement uses TRBV13 and TRBJ1-1; D may be TRBD1 (6 bases). V dropped 8 bases and J dropped 1 base, with 14 bases sitting between them. Germline V CDR1 and CDR2: PRHDT, FYEKMQ (reference sequence). The CDR3 loop spans 14 amino acids. The CDR3 protein is CASVLRGANTEAFF. For the CDR3, the DNA is TGTGCCAGCGTTTTGAGGGGGGCGAACACTGAAGCTTTCTTT.

The gene calls are TRBV29-1 and TRBJ2-7; 7 positions agree with TRBD1. Trimming removed 0 bases from V and 3 bases from J; junction bases left unmatched: 2. Germline V gives CDR1 SQVTM, CDR2 ANQGSEA. The CDR3 contains 13 residues. DNA for the CDR3: TGCAGCGTTGAAGATTGGGACAGCTACGAGCAGTACTTC. It encodes CSVEDWDSYEQYF.

CDR3 protein: CASSEPQETQYF. The CDR3, as DNA: TGCGCCAGCAGCGAACCCCAGGAGACCCAGTACTTC. This sequence joins TRBV5-1 and TRBJ2-5; no reliable D call. Trimming stripped 4 bases from V and 5 bases from J, with 9 bases between. Germline V gives CDR1 SGHRS, CDR2 YFSETQ. This CDR3 is 12 amino acids long.

The chain employs TRBV10-2 and TRBJ2-7; D may be TRBD2 (5 bases). V lost 6 bases and J 3 bases, leaving 9 bases between the germline ends. The CDR3 is 12 amino acids. Germline lookup yields CDR1 WSHSY and CDR2 SAAADI. CDR3 protein: CASRELGYEQYF. In DNA, the CDR3 is TGCGCCAGCAGAGAACTAGGCTACGAGCAGTACTTC.

The chain combines TRBV5-1 with TRBJ2-5; TRBD1 agrees at 11 bases. The ends lost 3 bases at V and 5 bases at J; junction bases unmatched: 6. Germline assignment: CDR1 SGHRS and CDR2 YFSETQ. The CDR3 totals 15 residues. The CDR3 DNA is TGCGCCAGCAGCTGGGATGGACAGGGGGCTGAGACCCAGTACTTC. Amino acid sequence: CASSWDGQGAETQYF.

Concerning this clone: This specimen includes other DNA sequences encoding the same CDR3. V is TRBV23-1 and J is TRBJ2-5; D is perhaps TRBD2 (5 bases). TRBV23-1 carries the ORF label, with uncertain function. The CDR3 is made up of 12 amino acids. The DNA of the CDR3 is TGCGTCCTGACGGACTCCCAAGAGACCCAGTACTTC. Protein sequence: CVLTDSQETQYF.

The chain uses TRBV5-1 and TRBJ2-2, with D perhaps TRBD2 (6 bases). Trimming left V 5 bases short and J 5 bases short, with 16 bases between. The germline gives CDR1 SGHRS, CDR2 YFSETQ. This CDR3 has 15 residues. CDR3 sequence: CASRNPGVRTGELFF. Here the CDR3 DNA reads TGCGCCAGCAGAAATCCGGGGGTCAGGACCGGGGAGCTGTTTTTT.

V usage is TRBV9 and J usage is TRBJ1-1; no firm D call. The CDR3 length is 13 residues. The V end was cut by 1 base, the J end by 1 base, with 5 bases between. The germline CDR1 and CDR2 sequences are SGDLS and YYNGEE. In DNA form, the CDR3 reads TGTGCCAGCAGCGTAAAAGGGAACACTGAAGCTTTCTTT. Translated, it gives CASSVKGNTEAFF.

The chain combines TRBV6-5 with TRBJ2-2; no clear D. The CDR3 consists of 14 residues. V was trimmed by 1 base and J by 2 bases, leaving 5 bases between them. CDR1 and CDR2 (germline): MNHEY, SVGAGI. CDR3: CASSYWGNTGELFF. The CDR3 DNA follows: TGTGCCAGCAGTTACTGGGGAAACACCGGGGAGCTGTTTTTT.

The chain couples TRBV5-5 to TRBJ1-4, with D perhaps matching TRBD1 (6 bases). This CDR3 has 15 residues. V lost 4 bases to trimming and J lost 0 bases, with 10 bases between them. Germline assignment: CDR1 SGHKS and CDR2 YYEKEE (reference sequence). CDR3 sequence (DNA): TGTGCCAGCAGCGGGGGGACACCAACTAATGAAAAACTGTTTTTT. Residues: CASSGGTPTNEKLFF.

This rearrangement joins TRBV10-2 to TRBJ1-2; D is perhaps TRBD1 (6 bases). Germline CDR1 and CDR2: WSHSY and SAAADI. The CDR3 sequence is 13 residues long. Trimming took off 8 bases at V and 6 bases at J, with 16 bases between the two ends. In DNA, the CDR3 is TGCGCCAGCGAAGGGGGGGGACGGAATGGCTACACCTTC. Its protein is CASEGGGRNGYTF.

The chain recombines TRBV18 with TRBJ1-4; D might be TRBD1 (6 bases). V gave up 0 bases and J gave up 4 bases, with 12 bases separating them. This CDR3 has 16 amino acids. Looked up from germline, CDR1 is KGHSH and CDR2 is LQKENI. The CDR3 region has the DNA TGTGCCAGCTCACCACCAGGACAGACAGTTAATGAAAAACTGTTTTTT. Encoded protein: CASSPPGQTVNEKLFF.

The chain uses TRBV27 and TRBJ2-7; the match to TRBD2 covers 8 bases. Trimming at V came to 5 bases and at J to 0 bases, leaving 0 bases not matched to a gene. Looked up from germline, CDR1 is MNHEY and CDR2 is SMNVEV (reference sequence). The CDR3 is 13 residues long. Written as DNA, the CDR3 is TGTGCCAGCAGTACTAGCGGCTCCTACGAGCAGTACTTC. It encodes CASSTSGSYEQYF.

This chain joins TRBV19 and TRBJ2-3; weak D call: TRBD1 (6 bases). Germline CDR1 reads LNHDA; CDR2 reads SQIVND (reference sequence). Between the trimmed V and J ends, which lost 7 bases and 2 bases, there was a span of 19 bases. The CDR3 runs to 16 residues. CDR3 loop: CASIRRAGAHTDTQYF. CDR3 in DNA: TGTGCCAGTATCAGAAGGGCAGGGGCCCACACAGATACGCAGTATTTT.

This sequence joins TRBV6-1 and TRBJ1-4; D not resolved. V lost 5 bases to trimming and J lost 4 bases, with 11 bases between them. Germline loops: CDR1 MNHNS, CDR2 SASEGT. The CDR3 is 14 amino acids. The CDR3 here is CASSIRESNEKLFF. CDR3 coding DNA: TGTGCCAGCAGTATTCGAGAAAGTAATGAAAAACTGTTTTTT.

The V and J genes are TRBV15 and TRBJ2-3; 11 bases match TRBD2. Germline CDR1 LNHNV, CDR2 YYDKDF (reference sequence). This CDR3 has 18 residues. With 0 bases clipped from V and 6 bases from J, the junction kept 11 bases outside the gene matches. The CDR3 reads CATSRDPGLAGGGDTQYF. The CDR3 DNA reads TGTGCCACCAGCAGAGATCCCGGACTAGCGGGCGGGGGGGATACGCAGTATTTT.